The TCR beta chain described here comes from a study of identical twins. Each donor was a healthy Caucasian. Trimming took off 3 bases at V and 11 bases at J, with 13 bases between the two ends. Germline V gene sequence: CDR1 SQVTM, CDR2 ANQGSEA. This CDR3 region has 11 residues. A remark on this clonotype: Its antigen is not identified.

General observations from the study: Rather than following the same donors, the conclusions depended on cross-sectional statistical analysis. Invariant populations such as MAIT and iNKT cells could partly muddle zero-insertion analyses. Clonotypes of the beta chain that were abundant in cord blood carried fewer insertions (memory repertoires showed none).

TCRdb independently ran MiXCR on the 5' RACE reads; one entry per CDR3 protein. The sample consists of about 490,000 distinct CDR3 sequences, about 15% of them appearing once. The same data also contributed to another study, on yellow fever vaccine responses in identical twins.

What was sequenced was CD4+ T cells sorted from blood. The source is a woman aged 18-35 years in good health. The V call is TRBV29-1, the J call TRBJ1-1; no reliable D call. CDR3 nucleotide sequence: TGCAGCGTTGATTCCCCTGCGGGGGCTTTCTTT. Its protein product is CSVDSPAGAFF.